A selection of T cell receptor beta chains follows, all from one sample in a study of shared clonotypes between healthy human individuals. Produced via immunoSEQ multiplex PCR; TCRdb's table is partial and in-frame only. The repertoire holds more than 400,000 clones, around 80% seen once, with 12% in the top ten. Sequences were obtained from PBMCs. The receptors were gathered from a woman in her forties in good health. Some clones in this sample may be carry-over from other donors' samples. The CDR3 runs from the conserved cysteine through the conserved F or W. D genes are given only for firm matches. Where a row states a size, it is once, few, many or the class of an expanded clone; other rows omit it.

D: TRBD1
size: .
J: TRBJ1-1
V: TRBV7-2
DNA: TGTGCCAGCAGCTTAGAGCCGGGGACAGGGACTGAAGCTTTCTTT
CDR3: CASSLEPGTGTEAFF

D: .
size: .
J: TRBJ2-1
V: TRBV11-2
DNA: TGTGCCAGCAGCTTAGATCTAGGGCCGAGTTACAATGAGCAGTTCTTC
CDR3: CASSLDLGPSYNEQFF

D: TRBD2
size: medium-sized
J: TRBJ2-7
V: TRBV7-9
DNA: TGTGCCAGCAGCTTAGCGGGAGGGCCCACTAGATACGAGCAGTACTTC
CDR3: CASSLAGGPTRYEQYF

D: .
size: .
J: TRBJ2-2
V: TRBV6-4
DNA: TGTGCCAGCAGTGACAGGCCTTACACCGGGGAGCTGTTTTTT
CDR3: CASSDRPYTGELFF

D: TRBD1
size: .
J: TRBJ2-1
V: TRBV11-3
DNA: TGTGCCAGCAGCCGTGGACAGGGGAACTACAATGAGCAGTTCTTC
CDR3: CASSRGQGNYNEQFF

D: TRBD1
size: once
J: TRBJ2-7
V: TRBV4-1
DNA: TGCGCCAGCAGCCAGGCTCCGGGACAGGCTTCCTACGAGCAGTACTTC
CDR3: CASSQAPGQASYEQYF

D: .
size: .
J: TRBJ2-7
V: TRBV28
DNA: TGTGCCAGCAGTCAAACAGGGGGGGTCTACGAGCAGTACTTC
CDR3: CASSQTGGVYEQYF

D: .
size: .
J: TRBJ1-1
V: TRBV2
DNA: TGTGCCAGCAGTGGTTTTGGGACGAACACTGAAGCTTTCTTT
CDR3: CASSGFGTNTEAFF

D: .
size: few
J: TRBJ1-5
V: TRBV19
DNA: TGTGCCAGTAAGGGCGGGGATTTCAATCAGCCCCAGCATTTT
CDR3: CASKGGDFNQPQHF

D: .
size: .
J: TRBJ2-7
V: TRBV5-1
DNA: TGCGCCAGCAGCTTGGGGCAGTCCTACGAGCAGTACTTC
CDR3: CASSLGQSYEQYF

D: .
size: .
J: TRBJ2-3
V: TRBV5-4
DNA: TGTGCCAGCAGCCCTCCGGGACCTAGCACAGATACGCAGTATTTT
CDR3: CASSPPGPSTDTQYF

D: TRBD2
size: .
J: TRBJ2-1
V: TRBV2
DNA: TGTGCCAGGGGGACTAGCGGGGCTAATGAGCAGTTCTTC
CDR3: CARGTSGANEQFF

D: TRBD2
size: .
J: TRBJ2-7
V: TRBV27
DNA: TGTGCCAGCAGTTTAATAGCGGGAGCTCCCTCGGGGGAGCAGTACTTC
CDR3: CASSLIAGAPSGEQYF

D: .
size: .
J: TRBJ1-2
V: TRBV2
DNA: TGTGCCAGGGGGCAGCCTTTGTCCTATGGCTACACCTTC
CDR3: CARGQPLSYGYTF

D: TRBD2
size: .
J: TRBJ2-1
V: TRBV11-1
DNA: TGTGCCAGCAGCTTAAATCTAGCGGGAGACAATGAGCAGTTCTTC
CDR3: CASSLNLAGDNEQFF

D: .
size: few
J: TRBJ1-5
V: TRBV5-8
DNA: TGTGCCAGCAGCTTGAGGACAGAGGAGCAGCCCCAGCATTTT
CDR3: CASSLRTEEQPQHF

D: .
size: .
J: TRBJ2-7
V: TRBV10-3
DNA: TGTGCCACCTCCGTGGCGGGAAACAACGAGCAGTACTTC
CDR3: CATSVAGNNEQYF

D: TRBD1
size: once
J: TRBJ2-7
V: TRBV6-5
DNA: TGTGCCAGCAGCACAGGGGCCTACGAGCAGTACTTC
CDR3: CASSTGAYEQYF

D: .
size: .
J: TRBJ2-5
V: TRBV11-2
DNA: TGTGCCAGCAGCCCCTTTAGGGGGAGAGGGGAGACCCAGTACTTC
CDR3: CASSPFRGRGETQYF

D: .
size: .
J: TRBJ1-3
V: TRBV30
DNA: TGTGCCTGGATAGACCCTCACTCTGGAAACACCATATATTTT
CDR3: CAWIDPHSGNTIYF

D: TRBD1
size: .
J: TRBJ1-1
V: TRBV5-1
DNA: TGCGCCAGCAGCCGATTAACAGGGGGTTCGGCTGAAGCTTTCTTT
CDR3: CASSRLTGGSAEAFF

D: .
size: .
J: TRBJ2-7
V: TRBV4-3
DNA: TGCGCCAGCAGCCAAGAGACGGGGGACTACGAGCAGTACTTC
CDR3: CASSQETGDYEQYF

D: .
size: .
J: TRBJ2-1
V: TRBV28
DNA: TGTGCCAGCAGTGACAGGAGGAATGAGCAGTTCTTC
CDR3: CASSDRRNEQFF

D: TRBD2
size: .
J: TRBJ2-3
V: TRBV10-1
DNA: TGCGCCAGCTCCGGACTAGCGGGGACAGATACGCAGTATTTT
CDR3: CASSGLAGTDTQYF

D: TRBD1
size: .
J: TRBJ2-3
V: TRBV13
DNA: TGTGCCAGCAGCCGGGACAGGGCGGCGGATACGCAGTATTTT
CDR3: CASSRDRAADTQYF

D: TRBD1
size: .
J: TRBJ2-2
V: TRBV5-4
DNA: TGTGCCAGCAGCACAGGGGTGAGCACCGGGGAGCTGTTTTTT
CDR3: CASSTGVSTGELFF

D: TRBD2
size: .
J: TRBJ2-1
V: TRBV27
DNA: TGTGCCAGCAGTTCCGGGACTAGCGGGAGGGGATACAATGAGCAGTTCTTC
CDR3: CASSSGTSGRGYNEQFF

D: .
size: .
J: TRBJ2-2
V: TRBV11-3
DNA: TGTGCCAGCAGCTTAGATCTTGGTTTCTCCGGGGAGCTGTTTTTT
CDR3: CASSLDLGFSGELFF

D: TRBD2
size: few
J: TRBJ2-3
V: TRBV25-1
DNA: TGTGCCAGCAGTTCTAGACTAGCAGGCACAGATACGCAGTATTTT
CDR3: CASSSRLAGTDTQYF

D: TRBD1
size: .
J: TRBJ1-5
V: TRBV28
DNA: TGTGCCAGCAGTTTGGGGGGGGACAGGGATGGTCAGCCCCAGCATTTT
CDR3: CASSLGGDRDGQPQHF

D: .
size: .
J: TRBJ2-7
V: TRBV5-6
DNA: TGTGCCAGCAGCTTTATGGACTTGGAAGAGCAGTACTTC
CDR3: CASSFMDLEEQYF

D: TRBD1
size: .
J: TRBJ2-3
V: TRBV12-5
DNA: TGTGCTAGTGGTTCCGGGACAGTCACAGATACGCAGTATTTT
CDR3: CASGSGTVTDTQYF

D: .
size: .
J: TRBJ2-1
V: TRBV7-3
DNA: TGTGCCAGCAGCTTAACCGGGAGACGGGGAAATGAGCAGTTCTTC
CDR3: CASSLTGRRGNEQFF

D: .
size: .
J: TRBJ1-4
V: TRBV2
DNA: TGTGCCAGCAGTGCAGGACGACTGGTTTTT
CDR3: CASSAGRLVF

D: TRBD1
size: .
J: TRBJ1-2
V: TRBV28
DNA: TGTGCCAGCAGTTTTACAGGGGCCGCGAAGGGCTACACCTTC
CDR3: CASSFTGAAKGYTF

D: .
size: .
J: TRBJ2-7
V: TRBV7-2
DNA: TGTGCCAGCAGCTTAGTGGCCGGTAAAGACGGTGGGGGCGAGCAGTACTTC
CDR3: CASSLVAGKDGGGEQYF

D: .
size: .
J: TRBJ1-4
V: TRBV11-1
DNA: TGTGCCAGCAGCTTGACAGCAACTAATGAAAAACTGTTTTTT
CDR3: CASSLTATNEKLFF

D: .
size: many
J: TRBJ2-1
V: TRBV7-9
DNA: TGTGCCAGCAGCTTAGCCTTGGCGGGCTCCTACAATGAGCAGTTCTTC
CDR3: CASSLALAGSYNEQFF

D: TRBD1
size: .
J: TRBJ1-5
V: TRBV28
DNA: TGTGCCAGCACTAGACAGGGGGCAGGCAATCAGCCCCAGCATTTT
CDR3: CASTRQGAGNQPQHF

D: .
size: .
J: TRBJ2-7
V: TRBV5-1
DNA: TGCGCCAGCAGGAGACAGGAAACCTACGAGCAGTACTTC
CDR3: CASRRQETYEQYF

D: .
size: .
J: TRBJ2-7
V: TRBV27
DNA: TGTGCCAGCAGTCCCACCCGGTCGGCCGGTCCCTACGAGCAGTACTTC
CDR3: CASSPTRSAGPYEQYF

D: .
size: few
J: TRBJ2-3
V: TRBV18
DNA: TGTGCCAGCTCACGGACAAGGGCAGATACGCAGTATTTT
CDR3: CASSRTRADTQYF

D: TRBD1
size: .
J: TRBJ2-7
V: TRBV5-1
DNA: TGCGCCAGCAGCGTGGACAGGGAATTCTACGAGCAGTACTTC
CDR3: CASSVDREFYEQYF

D: TRBD2
size: .
J: TRBJ2-2
V: TRBV11-2
DNA: TGTGCCAGCAGGTCTAGCGGGAGGATTACCGGGGAGCTGTTTTTT
CDR3: CASRSSGRITGELFF

D: .
size: .
J: TRBJ1-1
V: TRBV27
DNA: TGTGCCAGCAGCGAGGGTGGATTCGACACTGAAGCTTTCTTT
CDR3: CASSEGGFDTEAFF

D: .
size: .
J: TRBJ2-1
V: TRBV30
DNA: TGTGCCTGGAGTGTAACGGGAACCCGTTACAATGAGCAGTTCTTC
CDR3: CAWSVTGTRYNEQFF

D: TRBD1
size: .
J: TRBJ1-5
V: TRBV7-2
DNA: TGTGCCAGCAGCAAGGGACAGGGGGGATATCAGCCCCAGCATTTT
CDR3: CASSKGQGGYQPQHF

D: .
size: many
J: TRBJ2-5
V: TRBV7-2
DNA: TGTGCCAGCAGCGAGGGGATACTTACGGCCCAGTACTTC
CDR3: CASSEGILTAQYF

D: .
size: .
J: TRBJ2-5
V: TRBV21-1
DNA: TGTGCCAGCAGCAAAGCGGGTAGCGGGAGACCAGAGACCCAGTACTTC
CDR3: CASSKAGSGRPETQYF